The 30 T cell receptor beta chains below all came from one sample that was sequenced in a study of T cells expressing NK-cell markers. For each CDR3 protein, TCRdb gives one entry from its re-call of the 5' RACE reads, without DNA. This listing includes roughly 430,000 distinct CDR3 sequences. The specimen was blood T cells: a sorted CD56 or NKG2C T cell subset, CD4+ or CD8+ T cells, or bulk PBMC T cells (not recorded which). The receptors were gathered from a woman aged 18-70 years in good health.

This rearrangement joins TRBV29-1 to TRBJ1-1; the TRBD1 assignment by TCRdb is unverifiable without DNA. Germline V gives CDR1 SQVTM, CDR2 ANQGSEA. The CDR3 has 13 amino acids. CDR3 sequence reads: CSVRTGLNTEAFF.

The gene calls are TRBV4-3 and TRBJ1-4. The CDR3 length is 17 residues. Germline values: CDR1 LGHNA, CDR2 YSLEER. CDR3 loop: CASSQEIRVATNEKLFF.

The chain is built from TRBV12-3 or TRBV12-4 and TRBJ2-7; TCRdb lists TRBD1, though no DNA is available to test this call. This CDR3 has 13 residues. The CDR3 here is CASSFVGPYEQYF.

The chain has TRBV12-3 or TRBV12-4 and TRBJ1-1; lacking DNA, the TRBD1 call made by TCRdb goes unchecked. This CDR3 is 14 amino acids long. CDR3 in amino acids: CASSLPDRDPEAFF.

The rearrangement uses TRBV5-5 and TRBJ2-2; the D call from TCRdb, TRBD1, cannot be confirmed without DNA. Germline V gene lookup returns CDR1 SGHKS and CDR2 YYEKEE (reference sequence). The CDR3 runs 15 residues. CDR3: CASSSWTHNTGELFF.

The gene calls are TRBV14 and TRBJ2-2; with no DNA, the TCRdb D assignment of TRBD2 cannot be verified. Germline loops: CDR1 SGHDN, CDR2 FVKESK. The CDR3 totals 14 residues. The CDR3 loop is CASSQVGLAGELFF.

The V and J genes are TRBV27 and TRBJ2-2; TCRdb designates TRBD2, a call that cannot be tested without DNA. Per the germline V gene, CDR1 is MNHEY and CDR2 is SMNVEV (reference sequence). The length of the CDR3 is 18 residues. CDR3 sequence reads: CASSSTRLAGRAEGELFF.

The chain is built from TRBV5-5 and TRBJ1-5; the TRBD1 assignment by TCRdb is unverifiable without DNA. The CDR3 loop spans 14 amino acids. CDR1 is SGHKS, CDR2 YYEKEE, per germline (reference sequence). The CDR3 sequence is CASSGGTSNQPQHF.

The chain links TRBV12-3 or TRBV12-4 to TRBJ2-3; TCRdb outputs TRBD1, but without DNA this stays unchecked. The CDR3 consists of 15 residues. The CDR3 region is CASSFQGSSKDTQYF.

V gene TRBV28 combines with J gene TRBJ2-2; TCRdb gives TRBD2 as the D gene, but with no DNA this cannot be confirmed. There are 16 residues in the CDR3. From germline, CDR1 is MDHEN and CDR2 SYDVKM. This chain's CDR3 is CASSLFPSSVTGELFF.

The V and J genes are TRBV20-1 and TRBJ2-3; lacking DNA, the TRBD1 call made by TCRdb goes unchecked. Germline V gene lookup returns CDR1 DFQATT and CDR2 SNEGSKA (reference sequence). The CDR3 length is 16 residues. The CDR3: CSAASGAATHSDTQYF.

The V call is TRBV24-1, the J call TRBJ2-7; TCRdb indicates TRBD1, and absent DNA this call remains unverified. Germline CDR1 KGHDR, CDR2 SFDVKD. The CDR3 consists of 16 residues. The chain's CDR3 is CATSDLGAGGSYEQYF.

The chain is built from TRBV20-1 and TRBJ2-1; no DNA is available, so the TRBD2 call from TCRdb remains unchecked. The CDR3 is 13 residues long. Germline assignment: CDR1 DFQATT and CDR2 SNEGSKA (reference sequence). The CDR3 sequence: CSAREVRGGGEFF.

The J gene is TRBJ2-3, the V gene TRBV7-2. CDR1 and CDR2 from the germline V gene are SGHTA and FQGNSA. The CDR3 covers 17 residues. The CDR3 loop reads CASSLIAGASGTDTQYF.

The CDR3 sequence is CASSQRGSGGDLTKNIQYF. V gene TRBV4-3 combines with J gene TRBJ2-4; absent DNA, TCRdb's TRBD1 call cannot be checked. CDR1 and CDR2 (germline): LGHNA, YSLEER. This CDR3 is built from 19 residues.

The J gene is TRBJ2-3, the V gene TRBV7-3; TCRdb gives TRBD2 as the D gene, but with no DNA this cannot be confirmed. Germline CDR1 SGHTA, CDR2 FQGTGA. The CDR3 extends over 17 amino acids. This CDR3 is CASSLIGQRGVGDTQYF.

The V call is TRBV9, the J call TRBJ2-5. The germline V gene encodes CDR1 SGDLS and CDR2 YYNGEE. CDR3 size: 13 residues. CDR3 protein: CASSGDLAGTQYF.

The chain couples TRBV6-5 to TRBJ2-3; checking the TCRdb D call of TRBD2 is not possible without DNA. This CDR3 comprises 17 residues. Germline loops: CDR1 MNHEY, CDR2 SVGAGI. CDR3: CASTLPVAGGPRDTQYF.

This rearrangement joins TRBV11-2 to TRBJ2-3; the TRBD1 assignment by TCRdb is unverifiable without DNA. The V gene's germline CDR1 is SGHAT and CDR2 FQNNGV. The CDR3 has 16 amino acids. The CDR3 spells CASSLAGQGITDTQYF.

This chain joins TRBV20-1 and TRBJ2-5; TCRdb picks TRBD2, but there is no DNA to check that call. This CDR3 has 14 residues. Germline values: CDR1 DFQATT, CDR2 SNEGSKA (reference sequence). CDR3 residues: CSARGYSAKETQYF.

This CDR3 reads CASSFRSAGVGYEQYF. The rearrangement joins TRBV28 to TRBJ2-7; TCRdb proposes TRBD2, but this gene call is untestable without DNA. The CDR3 has 16 residues. Germline loops: CDR1 MDHEN, CDR2 SYDVKM.

This chain joins TRBV28 and TRBJ2-7. This CDR3 is built from 12 residues. From germline, CDR1 is MDHEN and CDR2 SYDVKM. The CDR3: CASSVRRFEQYF.

V and J are TRBV4-2 and TRBJ2-5; as DNA is missing, the TRBD1 call by TCRdb cannot be tested. CDR3 length equals 15 residues. Looked up from germline, CDR1 is LGHNA and CDR2 is YNFKEQ. The CDR3 region is CASSQDGAGQETQYF.

The gene calls are TRBV27 and TRBJ1-5; the D gene TCRdb calls, TRBD1, cannot be checked with no DNA. CDR1 and CDR2 (germline): MNHEY, SMNVEV (reference sequence). This CDR3 has 14 residues. CDR3 sequence: CASSRTGGFQPQHF.

This chain links TRBV5-1 with TRBJ2-5; the D gene TCRdb calls, TRBD1, cannot be checked with no DNA. The germline V gene has CDR1 SGHRS and CDR2 YFSETQ. CDR3 size: 15 residues. The CDR3 spells CASSSSPGTGETQYF.

The V and J genes are TRBV7-9 and TRBJ2-7; TCRdb names TRBD2, which stays unverified in the absence of DNA. Germline loops: CDR1 SEHNR, CDR2 FQNEAQ (reference sequence). This CDR3 has 15 residues. The CDR3 protein is CASSRRDLTLYEQYF.

This CDR3 reads CASSLIGQPNYGYTF. V usage is TRBV12-3 or TRBV12-4 and J usage is TRBJ1-2; TCRdb gives TRBD1 as the D gene, but with no DNA this cannot be confirmed. This CDR3 has 15 residues.

The V and J genes are TRBV29-1 and TRBJ2-7; TCRdb calls TRBD1, which cannot be checked without DNA. CDR3 length: 16 residues. Germline CDR1 reads SQVTM; CDR2 reads ANQGSEA. CDR3 loop: CSVDGGVTGSSYEQYF.

The J gene is TRBJ2-5, the V gene TRBV20-1; TCRdb's D gene call, TRBD1, goes unchecked for lack of DNA. The CDR3 runs 14 residues. Germline V gives CDR1 DFQATT, CDR2 SNEGSKA (reference sequence). The CDR3 loop is CSAKTPGALETQYF.

This chain joins TRBV23-1 and TRBJ2-1. TRBV23-1 is recorded as an ORF, its role being uncertain. This CDR3 comprises 14 residues. The CDR3 here is CASTNFSSYNEQFF.